This T cell receptor (beta chain) appears in the sequencing data of a study of blood T cell repertoires in COVID-19. Across the whole study: Sites across the United States, Italy and Spain contributed samples from acute and convalescent COVID-19. T cells, B-cell-depleted T cells, or PBMCs supplied cDNA or gDNA.

This clone was counted once. Under the authors' procedure: Reference gene primer amplification in the assay estimated nucleated cell counts. Here immunoSEQ multiplex PCR was the method, and the copy in TCRdb shows in-frame clones only, minus some. For V, J and clone size, that table is used; D and trimming come from the DNA. The sample consists of hundreds of thousands of clones, around 83% of them appearing once. The CDR3 is 14 amino acids. V was shortened by 2 bases and J by 5 bases, with 9 bases between the two germline ends. Germline V CDR1 and CDR2: SEHNR, FQNEAQ (reference sequence). Which cohort a participant joined came from the clinical history participants gave.

This receptor was taken from a man aged 35-49 years who had been exposed to COVID-19. The chain is built from TRBV7-9 and TRBJ2-2; D possibly corresponds to TRBD2 (5 bases). Source material: PBMCs or T cells enriched from blood (not recorded which). This CDR3 is CASSLLAGTGELFF. The CDR3 bases are TGTGCCAGCAGCTTACTAGCTGGTACCGGGGAGCTGTTTTTT. The entire variable domain, with the rest obtained from reference TRBV7-9 and TRBJ2-2, is as follows: DTGVSQNPRHKITKRGQNVTFRCDPISEHNRLYWYRQTLGQGPEFLTYFQNEAQLEKSRLLSDRFSAERPKGSFSTLEIQRTEQGDSAMYLCASSLLAGTGELFFGEGSRLTVL.